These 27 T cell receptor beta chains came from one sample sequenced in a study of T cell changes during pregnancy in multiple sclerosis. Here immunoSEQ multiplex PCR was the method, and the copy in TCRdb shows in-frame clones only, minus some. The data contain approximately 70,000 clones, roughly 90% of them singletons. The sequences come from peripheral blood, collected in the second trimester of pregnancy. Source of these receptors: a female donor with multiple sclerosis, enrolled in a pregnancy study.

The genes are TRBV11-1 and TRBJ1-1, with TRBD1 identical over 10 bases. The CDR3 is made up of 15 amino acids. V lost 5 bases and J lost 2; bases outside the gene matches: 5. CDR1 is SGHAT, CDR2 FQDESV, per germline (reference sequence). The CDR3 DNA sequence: TGTGCCAGCAGCCGAAGGACAGGGGGAAACACTGAAGCTTTCTTT. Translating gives CASSRRTGGNTEAFF.

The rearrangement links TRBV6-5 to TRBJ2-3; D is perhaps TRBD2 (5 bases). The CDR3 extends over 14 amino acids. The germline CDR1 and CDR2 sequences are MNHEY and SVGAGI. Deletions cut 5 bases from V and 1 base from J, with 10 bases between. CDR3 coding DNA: TGTGCCAGCAGTGGCTCAGCGGGCACAGATACGCAGTATTTT. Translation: CASSGSAGTDTQYF.

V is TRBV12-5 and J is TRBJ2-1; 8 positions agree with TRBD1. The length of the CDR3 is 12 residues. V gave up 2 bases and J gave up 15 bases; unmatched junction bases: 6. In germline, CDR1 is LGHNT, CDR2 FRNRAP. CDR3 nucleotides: TGTGCTAGTGGTTTGCCCGGACAGGGAGCGTTCTTC. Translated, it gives CASGLPGQGAFF.

CDR3 loop: CASSLKGQGTMNTEAFF. The DNA of the CDR3 is TGTGCCAGCAGCTTAAAGGGACAGGGAACGATGAACACTGAAGCTTTCTTT. The chain joins TRBV7-2 to TRBJ1-1; TRBD1 aligns across 9 bases. The CDR3 consists of 17 residues. The germline gives CDR1 SGHTA, CDR2 FQGNSA. V lost 2 bases, J lost 0 bases, and 7 bases stayed unmatched.

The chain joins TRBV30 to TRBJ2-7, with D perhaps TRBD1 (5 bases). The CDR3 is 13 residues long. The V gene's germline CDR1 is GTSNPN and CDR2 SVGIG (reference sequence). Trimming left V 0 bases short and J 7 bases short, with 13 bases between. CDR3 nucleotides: TGTGCCTGGAGTGTAAGGGGTTTAGAAGAGCAGTACTTC. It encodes CAWSVRGLEEQYF.

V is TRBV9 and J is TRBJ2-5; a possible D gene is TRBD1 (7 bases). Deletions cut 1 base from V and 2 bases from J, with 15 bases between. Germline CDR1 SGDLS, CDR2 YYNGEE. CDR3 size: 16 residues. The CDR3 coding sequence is TGTGCCAGCAGCGTATCGGCAGGGGGGCCTCAAGAGACCCAGTACTTC. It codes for CASSVSAGGPQETQYF.

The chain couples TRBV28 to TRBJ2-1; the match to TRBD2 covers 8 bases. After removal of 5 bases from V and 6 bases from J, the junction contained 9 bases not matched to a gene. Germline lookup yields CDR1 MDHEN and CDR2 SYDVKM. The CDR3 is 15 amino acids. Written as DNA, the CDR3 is TGTGCCAGCAGTACGCCGGGACTAGGACTCAATGAGCAGTTCTTC. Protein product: CASSTPGLGLNEQFF.

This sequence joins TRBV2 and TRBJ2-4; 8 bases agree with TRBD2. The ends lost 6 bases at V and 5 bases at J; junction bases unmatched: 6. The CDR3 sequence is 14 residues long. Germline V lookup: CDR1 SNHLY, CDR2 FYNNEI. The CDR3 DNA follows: TGTGCCAGCAGCGGGGGGGGGCAGCAAAACATTCAGTACTTC. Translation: CASSGGGQQNIQYF.

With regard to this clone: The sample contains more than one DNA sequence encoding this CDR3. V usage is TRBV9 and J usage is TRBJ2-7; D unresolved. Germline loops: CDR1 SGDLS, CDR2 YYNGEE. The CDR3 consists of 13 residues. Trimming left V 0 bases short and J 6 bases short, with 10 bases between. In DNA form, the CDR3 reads TGTGCCAGCAGCGTAGATCCCGGCGGCGAGCAGTACTTC. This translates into CASSVDPGGEQYF.

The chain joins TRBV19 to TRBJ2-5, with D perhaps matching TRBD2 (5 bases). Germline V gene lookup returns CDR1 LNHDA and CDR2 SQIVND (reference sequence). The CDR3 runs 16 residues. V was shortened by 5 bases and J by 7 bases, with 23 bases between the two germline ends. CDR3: CASSLSDGRIRGTQYF. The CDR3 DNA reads TGTGCCAGTAGTCTATCGGACGGGCGGATTCGGGGGACCCAGTACTTC.

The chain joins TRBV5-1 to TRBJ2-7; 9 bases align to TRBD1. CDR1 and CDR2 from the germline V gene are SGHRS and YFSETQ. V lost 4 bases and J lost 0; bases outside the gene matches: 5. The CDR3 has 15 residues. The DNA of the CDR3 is TGCGCCAGCAGCACAGGGGGCCCAAGCTCCTACGAGCAGTACTTC. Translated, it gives CASSTGGPSSYEQYF.

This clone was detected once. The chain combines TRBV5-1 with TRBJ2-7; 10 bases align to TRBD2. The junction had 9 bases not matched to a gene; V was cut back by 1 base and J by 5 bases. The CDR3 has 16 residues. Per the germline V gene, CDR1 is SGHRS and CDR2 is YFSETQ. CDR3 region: CASSLWLAGEKDEQYF. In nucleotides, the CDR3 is TGCGCCAGCAGCTTGTGGCTAGCGGGAGAGAAAGACGAGCAGTACTTC.

CDR3 in amino acids: CASSLGTGGREQFF. Written as DNA, the CDR3 is TGTGCCAGCAGTCTCGGGACAGGGGGCCGTGAGCAGTTCTTC. The chain uses TRBV2 and TRBJ2-1, with 12 nucleotides matching TRBD1. J gave up 9 bases and V 5 bases, and 5 bases lay outside the gene matches. Germline V CDR1 and CDR2: SNHLY, FYNNEI. The CDR3 has 14 amino acids.

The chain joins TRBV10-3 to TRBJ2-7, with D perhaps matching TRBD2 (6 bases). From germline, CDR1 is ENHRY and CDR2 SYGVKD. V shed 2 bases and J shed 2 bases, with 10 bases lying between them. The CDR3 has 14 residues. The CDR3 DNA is TGTGCCATCAGTGAGGGGACGGGGGCCTACGAGCAGTACTTC. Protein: CAISEGTGAYEQYF.

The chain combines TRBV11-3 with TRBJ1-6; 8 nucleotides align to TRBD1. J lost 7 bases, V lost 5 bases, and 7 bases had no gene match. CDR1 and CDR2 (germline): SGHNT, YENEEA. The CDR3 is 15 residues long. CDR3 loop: CASSEQTGANSPLHF. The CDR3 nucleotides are TGTGCCAGCAGCGAACAGACAGGGGCGAATTCACCCCTCCACTTT.

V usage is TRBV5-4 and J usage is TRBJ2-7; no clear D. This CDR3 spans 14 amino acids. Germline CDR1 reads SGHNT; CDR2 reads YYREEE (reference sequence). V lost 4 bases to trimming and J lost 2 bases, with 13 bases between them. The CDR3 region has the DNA TGTGCCAGCAGCATCTCCGGGTCTACCTACGAGCAGTACTTC. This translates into CASSISGSTYEQYF.

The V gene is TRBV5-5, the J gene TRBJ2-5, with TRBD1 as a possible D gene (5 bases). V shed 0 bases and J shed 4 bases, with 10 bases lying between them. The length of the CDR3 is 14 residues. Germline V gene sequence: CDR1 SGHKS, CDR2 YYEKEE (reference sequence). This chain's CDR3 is CASSLAGLGETQYF. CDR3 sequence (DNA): TGTGCCAGCAGCTTGGCAGGGCTAGGAGAGACCCAGTACTTC.

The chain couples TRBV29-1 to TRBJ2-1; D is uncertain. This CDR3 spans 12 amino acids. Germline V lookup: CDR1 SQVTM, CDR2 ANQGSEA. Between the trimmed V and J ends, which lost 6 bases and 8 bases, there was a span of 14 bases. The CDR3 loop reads CSVHRSVYEQFF. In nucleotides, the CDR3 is TGCAGCGTCCACCGGAGTGTCTATGAGCAGTTCTTC.

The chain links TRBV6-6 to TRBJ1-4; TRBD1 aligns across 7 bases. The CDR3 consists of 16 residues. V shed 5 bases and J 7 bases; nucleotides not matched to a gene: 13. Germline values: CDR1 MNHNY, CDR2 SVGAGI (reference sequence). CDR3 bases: TGTGCCAGCAGTCGAGGGGGCGCCGAGAAGGGTGAAAAACTGTTTTTT. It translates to CASSRGGAEKGEKLFF.

CDR3 DNA sequence: TGTGCCAGCAGCTTAGGACAGGGAGAGACCCAGTACTTC. Its protein is CASSLGQGETQYF. V and J are TRBV7-9 and TRBJ2-5; 7 positions match TRBD1. V was pared by 1 base and J by 4 bases, with 0 bases of the junction left unmatched. From germline, CDR1 is SEHNR and CDR2 FQNEAQ (reference sequence). This CDR3 comprises 13 residues. Full variable domain (rest looked up from reference TRBV7-9 and TRBJ2-5): DTGVSQNPRHKITKRGQNVTFRCDPISEHNRLYWYRQTLGQGPEFLTYFQNEAQLEKSRLLSDRFSAERPKGSFSTLEIQRTEQGDSAMYLCASSLGQGETQYFGPGTRLLVL.

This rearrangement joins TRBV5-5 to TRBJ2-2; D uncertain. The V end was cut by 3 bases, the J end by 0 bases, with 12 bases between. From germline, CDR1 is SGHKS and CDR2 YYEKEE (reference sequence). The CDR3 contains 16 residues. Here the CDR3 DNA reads TGTGCCAGCAGCTGGTTGGGCAGTACGAACACCGGGGAGCTGTTTTTT. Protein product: CASSWLGSTNTGELFF. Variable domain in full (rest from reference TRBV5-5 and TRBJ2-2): DAGVTQSPTHLIKTRGQQVTLRCSPISGHKSVSWYQQVLGQGPQFIFQYYEKEERGRGNFPDRFSARQFPNYSSELNVNALLLGDSALYLCASSWLGSTNTGELFFGEGSRLTVL.

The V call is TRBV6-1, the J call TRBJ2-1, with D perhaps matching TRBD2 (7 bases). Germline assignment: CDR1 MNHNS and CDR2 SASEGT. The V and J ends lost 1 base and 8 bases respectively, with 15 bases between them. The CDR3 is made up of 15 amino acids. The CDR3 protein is CASSEEGGGPHEQFF. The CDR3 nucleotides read TGTGCCAGCAGTGAAGAAGGGGGGGGGCCTCATGAGCAGTTCTTC.

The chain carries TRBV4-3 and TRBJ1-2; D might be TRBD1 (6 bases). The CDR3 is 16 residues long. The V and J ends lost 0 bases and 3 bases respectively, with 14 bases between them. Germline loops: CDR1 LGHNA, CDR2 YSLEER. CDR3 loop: CASSQDWDTEHYGYTF. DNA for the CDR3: TGCGCCAGCAGCCAAGATTGGGACACCGAACACTATGGCTACACCTTC.

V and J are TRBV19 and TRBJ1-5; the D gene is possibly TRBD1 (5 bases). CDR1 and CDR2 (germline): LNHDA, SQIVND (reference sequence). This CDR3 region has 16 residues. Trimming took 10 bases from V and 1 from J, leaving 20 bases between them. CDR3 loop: CATKAQGVSSNQPQHF. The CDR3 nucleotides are TGTGCCACTAAAGCCCAAGGGGTCTCCAGCAATCAGCCCCAGCATTTT.

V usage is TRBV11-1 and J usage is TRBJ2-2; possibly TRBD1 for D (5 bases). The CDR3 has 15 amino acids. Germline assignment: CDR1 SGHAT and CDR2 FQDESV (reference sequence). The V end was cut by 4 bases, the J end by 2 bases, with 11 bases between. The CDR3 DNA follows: TGTGCCAGCAGCTCCCCCAGGGAAAACACCGGGGAGCTGTTTTTT. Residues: CASSSPRENTGELFF.

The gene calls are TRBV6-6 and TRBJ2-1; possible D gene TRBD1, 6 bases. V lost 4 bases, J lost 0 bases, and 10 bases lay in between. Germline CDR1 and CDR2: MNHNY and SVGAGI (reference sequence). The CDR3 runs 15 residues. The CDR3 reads CASSSRGSSYNEQFF. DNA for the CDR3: TGTGCCAGCAGTTCTAGGGGGAGCTCCTACAATGAGCAGTTCTTC.

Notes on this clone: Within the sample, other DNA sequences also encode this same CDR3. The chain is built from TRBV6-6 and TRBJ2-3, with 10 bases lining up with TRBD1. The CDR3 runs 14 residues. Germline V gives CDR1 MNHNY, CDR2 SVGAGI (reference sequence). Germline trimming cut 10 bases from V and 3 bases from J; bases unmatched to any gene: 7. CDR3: CATRTGGGTDTQYF. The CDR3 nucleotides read TGTGCCACTCGGACAGGGGGTGGTACAGATACGCAGTATTTT.